One sample yielded the 23 T cell receptor beta chains listed below, sequenced in a study of cytomegalovirus exposure and HLA in healthy donors. Assay: immunoSEQ multiplex PCR; the TCRdb copy retains only in-frame clones and omits some. Of over 200,000 clones in the sample, 85% to 90% were seen once. Specimen: PBMCs. The receptors come from a young woman in good health and CMV-seronegative.

The sample holds one count of this clone. V is TRBV9 and J is TRBJ1-3; possible D gene TRBD1, 5 bases. CDR1 and CDR2 (germline): SGDLS, YYNGEE. Trimming cost V 1 base and J 10 bases, with 9 bases left between them. This CDR3 region has 12 residues. The CDR3 bases are TGTGCCAGCAGCGTATGGGGGGGGACCATATATTTT. Its protein product is CASSVWGGTIYF.

The chain carries TRBV4-1 and TRBJ2-5; no clear D. The germline gives CDR1 MGHRA, CDR2 YSYEKL. V lost 4 bases and J lost 4, with 16 bases in between. CDR3 length: 15 amino acids. The CDR3 reads CASSLISAATETQYF. In DNA form, the CDR3 reads TGCGCCAGCAGCCTCATATCGGCAGCGACAGAGACCCAGTACTTC.

The chain combines TRBV5-5 with TRBJ2-1; 9 bases are a match to TRBD2. This CDR3 is 14 amino acids long. Germline CDR1 reads SGHKS; CDR2 reads YYEKEE (reference sequence). V lost 4 bases to trimming and J lost 5 bases; unmatched junction nucleotides: 4. The CDR3 is CASSRLAGNNEQFF. The CDR3, as DNA: TGTGCCAGCAGCCGCCTAGCGGGAAACAATGAGCAGTTCTTC.

CDR3 sequence: CASSQDPSANTGELFF. DNA for the CDR3: TGCGCCAGCAGCCAAGATCCGAGCGCGAACACCGGGGAGCTGTTTTTT. The chain recombines TRBV4-1 with TRBJ2-2; D is uncertain. V lost 0 bases, J lost 0 bases, and 8 bases lay in between. CDR3 length: 16 residues. Germline assignment: CDR1 MGHRA and CDR2 YSYEKL.

V is TRBV27 and J is TRBJ2-1; maybe TRBD2 (7 bases). V was shortened by 7 bases and J by 4 bases, with 17 bases between the two germline ends. In germline, CDR1 is MNHEY, CDR2 SMNVEV (reference sequence). CDR3 length: 15 amino acids. The CDR3 DNA sequence: TGTGCCAGCACCGAGAGCGGGGACACATACAATGAGCAGTTCTTC. This codes for CASTESGDTYNEQFF.

This chain connects TRBV5-1 to TRBJ2-1, with 10 bases that match TRBD2. After removal of 1 base from V and 4 bases from J, the junction contained 2 bases not matched to a gene. CDR3 length equals 15 residues. CDR1 is SGHRS and CDR2 is YFSETQ in the germline V gene. For the CDR3, the DNA is TGCGCCAGCAGCTTGACTAGCGGGGCGTACAATGAGCAGTTCTTC. Its protein product is CASSLTSGAYNEQFF.

The V gene is TRBV27, the J gene TRBJ2-7; 7 nucleotides match TRBD1. With 8 bases clipped from V and 3 bases from J, the junction kept 16 bases outside the gene matches. In germline, CDR1 is MNHEY, CDR2 SMNVEV (reference sequence). The CDR3 sequence is 16 residues long. CDR3: CASAFSGTAPSYEQYF. The CDR3 DNA reads TGTGCCAGCGCGTTCTCCGGGACAGCCCCAAGCTACGAGCAGTACTTC.

This clone was detected a few times. The CDR3 region has the DNA TGTGCCAGCAGCCCCGGACTAGCGGGGTACAATGAGCAGTTCTTC. It yields the protein CASSPGLAGYNEQFF. The chain recombines TRBV7-9 with TRBJ2-1; 12 nucleotides agree with TRBD2. The trim removed 5 bases at V and 4 bases at J, leaving 3 bases unmatched. Germline CDR1 reads SEHNR; CDR2 reads FQNEAQ (reference sequence). CDR3 length equals 15 residues.

V usage is TRBV11-2 and J usage is TRBJ2-3; 8 bases map to TRBD1. From germline, CDR1 is SGHAT and CDR2 FQNNGV. The CDR3 spans 15 residues. Germline trimming cut 7 bases from V and 2 bases from J; bases unmatched to any gene: 8. The CDR3 DNA sequence: TGTGCCAGCAAAGGGGACAGGCCCTTCACAGATACGCAGTATTTT. Translated: CASKGDRPFTDTQYF. Looking up the rest from reference TRBV11-2 and TRBJ2-3 gives the full variable domain: EAGVAQSPRYKIIEKRQSVAFWCNPISGHATLYWYQQILGQGPKLLIQFQNNGVVDDSQLPKDRFSAERLKGVDSTLKIQPAKLEDSAVYLCASKGDRPFTDTQYFGPGTRLTVL.

The V gene is TRBV5-6, the J gene TRBJ2-2; 7 nucleotides match TRBD2. The CDR3 has 16 residues. The V gene end was trimmed by 2 bases and the J gene end by 1 base; junction bases not matched to a gene: 5. CDR1 is SGHDT, CDR2 YYEEEE, per germline. The CDR3 reads CASSLSLAKNTGELFF. In DNA, the CDR3 is TGTGCCAGCAGCTTATCACTAGCGAAGAACACCGGGGAGCTGTTTTTT.

The rearrangement links TRBV11-3 to TRBJ2-1; D gene ambiguous. The CDR3 extends over 12 amino acids. V dropped 4 bases and J dropped 4 bases, with 5 bases sitting between them. CDR1 is SGHNT, CDR2 YENEEA, per germline. The CDR3 loop reads CASSSNYNEQFF. The CDR3 DNA is TGTGCCAGCAGCTCCAATTACAATGAGCAGTTCTTC.

The genes are TRBV2 and TRBJ1-5, with D perhaps matching TRBD1 (5 bases). CDR1 is SNHLY and CDR2 is FYNNEI in the germline V gene. The CDR3 consists of 16 residues. Trimming cost V 1 base and J 0 bases, with 10 bases left between them. This CDR3 is CASSEGQLPSNQPQHF. The CDR3 coding sequence is TGTGCCAGCAGTGAAGGACAGCTCCCTAGCAATCAGCCCCAGCATTTT.

The chain employs TRBV14 and TRBJ2-7, with 7 bases lining up with TRBD1. Germline V lookup: CDR1 SGHDN, CDR2 FVKESK. The trim removed 4 bases at V and 7 bases at J, leaving 10 bases unmatched. The CDR3 covers 14 residues. As DNA, the CDR3 is TGTGCCAGCAGCCGAGACAGGGTCGGAAAAGAGCAGTACTTC. Translation: CASSRDRVGKEQYF. The full variable domain, in which reference TRBV14 and TRBJ2-7 provide the parts outside the CDR3, is EAGVTQFPSHSVIEKGQTVTLRCDPISGHDNLYWYRRVMGKEIKFLLHFVKESKQDESGMPNNRFLAERTGGTYSTLKVQPAELEDSGVYFCASSRDRVGKEQYFGPGTRLTVT.

This chain uses TRBV4-1 with TRBJ1-2; 7 bases map to TRBD1. The CDR3 runs 15 residues. V was pared by 3 bases and J by 6 bases, with 10 bases of the junction left unmatched. From germline, CDR1 is MGHRA and CDR2 YSYEKL. The CDR3 loop is CASSQRTGSQDGYTF. CDR3 nucleotide sequence: TGCGCCAGCAGCCAGAGGACAGGTTCACAGGATGGCTACACCTTC.

The CDR3, as DNA: TGTGCCAGCAGCTTTAGTCAGGGGACCCACGAGCAGTACTTC. As protein: CASSFSQGTHEQYF. The V gene is TRBV7-8, the J gene TRBJ2-7; D possibly corresponds to TRBD1 (6 bases). Per germline, CDR1 SGHVS and CDR2 FQNEAQ. The ends were cut back, 3 bases at V and 5 bases at J, with 14 bases in the middle. The CDR3 is 14 residues long.

V is TRBV10-3 and J is TRBJ2-7; 7 nucleotides agree with TRBD1. There are 13 residues in the CDR3. V lost 3 bases to trimming and J lost 2 bases; unmatched junction nucleotides: 1. From germline, CDR1 is ENHRY and CDR2 SYGVKD. In DNA, the CDR3 is TGTGCCATCAGTGACGACAGGGCCTACGAGCAGTACTTC. It is translated as CAISDDRAYEQYF.

This clone has a handful of counts. The chain links TRBV19 to TRBJ1-2; TRBD1 is a possible D gene (6 bases). Germline V lookup: CDR1 LNHDA, CDR2 SQIVND (reference sequence). V gave up 7 bases and J gave up 6 bases, with 9 bases separating them. This CDR3 comprises 11 residues. The CDR3 region is CASTGEHGYTF. The CDR3 coding sequence is TGTGCCAGTACAGGGGAGCATGGCTACACCTTC.

This sequence joins TRBV4-3 and TRBJ2-4; 11 bases are shared with TRBD2. V dropped 1 base and J dropped 6; count of bases not matched to a gene: 5. CDR3 size: 16 residues. Germline values: CDR1 LGHNA, CDR2 YSLEER. The DNA for the CDR3 is TGCGCCAGCAGCCAAGGGGCTAGCGGGAGGCTAAACATTCAGTACTTC. Protein: CASSQGASGRLNIQYF.

The chain links TRBV4-2 to TRBJ1-4, with D hard to call. Trimming pared 4 bases from V and 0 bases from J, leaving 18 bases between. Germline CDR1 is LGHNA and CDR2 is YNFKEQ. This CDR3 is 18 amino acids long. The DNA for the CDR3 is TGTGCCAGCAGCCCCCGTAACTTCCCTTTTGCAACTAATGAAAAACTGTTTTTT. Translating gives CASSPRNFPFATNEKLFF.

This rearrangement joins TRBV2 to TRBJ2-3; perhaps TRBD1 as D (6 bases). Trimming pared 7 bases from V and 0 bases from J, leaving 8 bases between. The CDR3 length is 13 residues. The germline V gene has CDR1 SNHLY and CDR2 FYNNEI. The CDR3 reads CASKTGSTDTQYF. The CDR3 DNA reads as TGTGCCAGCAAGACAGGAAGCACAGATACGCAGTATTTT.

V is TRBV6-4 and J is TRBJ1-1; TRBD1 matches at 7 bases. Germline-derived CDR1 and CDR2 are MRHNA and SNTAGT. This CDR3 region has 13 residues. Germline trimming cut 5 bases from V and 5 bases from J; bases unmatched to any gene: 5. In nucleotides, the CDR3 is TGTGCCAGCAGTAGAGAACAGGGGACTGAAGCTTTCTTT. Its protein is CASSREQGTEAFF.

The rearrangement joins TRBV29-1 to TRBJ2-5; D is unclear. Germline CDR1 is SQVTM and CDR2 is ANQGSEA. This CDR3 spans 12 amino acids. V lost 7 bases and J lost 0, with 9 bases in between. The CDR3 DNA follows: TGCAGCGCGCGCCGAAACCAAGAGACCCAGTACTTC. Protein: CSARRNQETQYF.

The CDR3 bases are TGTGCCAGCAGCCTTGGGACAGGGGGAAACAATCAGCCCCAGCATTTT. It translates to CASSLGTGGNNQPQHF. The chain recombines TRBV7-9 with TRBJ1-5; 11 positions match TRBD1. The CDR3 has 16 residues. The V segment lost 5 bases and the J segment 3 bases; nucleotides outside the gene matches: 6. CDR1 SEHNR and CDR2 FQNEAQ come from the germline V gene (reference sequence).